This note documents a single TCR beta chain sequence. The authors' processing: Estimation of nucleated cell counts was performed using reference gene primer amplification. The repertoire was sequenced with immunoSEQ multiplex PCR; TCRdb's copy has only in-frame clones and lacks some. From that table come the V and J calls and clone size; the DNA was used to work out D and trimming. The data show 200,000 to 300,000 clones, 75% to 90% seen once. The source of the sample is a study of blood T cell repertoires in COVID-19. Study information: Some COVID-19 samples were acute and others convalescent; all came from the United States, Italy and Spain. PBMCs, B-cell-depleted T cells, or T cells provided the cDNA or gDNA that made up the material.

CDR3 size: 14 residues. CDR1 is MNHEY and CDR2 is SVGAGI in the germline V gene. V dropped 6 bases and J dropped 4 bases, with 15 bases sitting between them. The gene calls are TRBV6-5 and TRBJ1-1; D may be TRBD1 (6 bases). The TCR was taken from a human donor in a cohort sampled during active COVID-19. The sample taken for sequencing was peripheral blood. The CDR3 DNA is TGTGCCAGCAGAGTGAGGGGGTCTGGCACTGAAGCTTTCTTT. This encodes CASRVRGSGTEAFF.